The clone carrying this T cell receptor (beta chain) was detected only a few times. The sample originates from a study of blood T cell repertoires in COVID-19. Overall study: The United States, Italy and Spain supplied acute and convalescent COVID-19 samples. T cells, B-cell-depleted T cells, or PBMCs supplied cDNA or gDNA.

The CDR3 has 11 amino acids. The germline V gene encodes CDR1 LNHDA and CDR2 SQIVND (reference sequence). V gave up 8 bases and J gave up 5 bases, with 8 bases separating them. Per the original methods: Reference gene primer amplification in the assay estimated nucleated cell counts. The assay was immunoSEQ multiplex PCR, and TCRdb's table has in-frame clones only and misses some. The V and J calls and the clone size are those of that table, but D and trimming were determined from the DNA. This sample carries more than 150,000 clones, approximately 80% of them seen once, and the ten largest clones take less than 3.5%.

The chain joins TRBV19 to TRBJ2-3; possibly TRBD2 for D (6 bases). The sequence was obtained from a woman aged 55-70 years with acute or convalescent COVID-19. The material sequenced was peripheral blood. The CDR3 sequence: CASATRDTQYF. CDR3 coding DNA: TGTGCCAGTGCGACTAGAGATACGCAGTATTTT.